This T cell receptor (beta chain) was sequenced in a study of blood T cell repertoires in COVID-19. Study summary: The study drew acute and convalescent COVID-19 samples from the United States, Italy and Spain.

Germline V gene sequence: CDR1 SNHLY, CDR2 FYNNEI. The CDR3 has 13 residues. V was clipped by 10 bases and J by 7 bases, with 14 bases between them. This clone occurred a few times. In the original processing: For nucleated cells, counts were estimated from reference gene primer amplification. Generated by immunoSEQ multiplex PCR, the TCRdb table keeps only in-frame clones and is missing some. V and J calls and clone size are those listed in that table; D and trimming were worked out from the DNA. The data show 68,000 or so clones, less than 80% seen once. The genes are TRBV2 and TRBJ1-6; weak D call: TRBD1 (6 bases). Sequenced: peripheral blood. The receptor's source is a human donor in a cohort sampled during active COVID-19. In DNA, the CDR3 is TGTGCCACGACACAAACAGGGAATTCACCCCTCCACTTT. Encoded protein: CATTQTGNSPLHF.